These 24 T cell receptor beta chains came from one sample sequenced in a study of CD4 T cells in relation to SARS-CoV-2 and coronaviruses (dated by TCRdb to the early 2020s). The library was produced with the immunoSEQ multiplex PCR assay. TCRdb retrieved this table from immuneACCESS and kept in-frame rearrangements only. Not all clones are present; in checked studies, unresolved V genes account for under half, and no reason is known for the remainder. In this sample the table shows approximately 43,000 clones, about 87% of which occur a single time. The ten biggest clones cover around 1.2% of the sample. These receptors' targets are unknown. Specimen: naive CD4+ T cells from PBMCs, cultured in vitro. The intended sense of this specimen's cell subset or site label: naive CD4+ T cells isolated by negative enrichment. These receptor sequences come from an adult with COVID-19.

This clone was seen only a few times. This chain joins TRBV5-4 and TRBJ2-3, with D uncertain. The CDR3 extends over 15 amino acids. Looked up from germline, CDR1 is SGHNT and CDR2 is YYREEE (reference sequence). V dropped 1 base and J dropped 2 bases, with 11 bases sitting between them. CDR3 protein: CASSLNEEHTDTQYF. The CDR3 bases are TGTGCCAGCAGCTTGAATGAAGAGCACACAGATACGCAGTATTTT.

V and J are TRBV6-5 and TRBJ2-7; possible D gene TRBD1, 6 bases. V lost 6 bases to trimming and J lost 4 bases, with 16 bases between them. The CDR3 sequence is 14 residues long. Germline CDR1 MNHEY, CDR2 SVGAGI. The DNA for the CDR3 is TGTGCCAGCAGCAGGGGTCCCTACCCTTACGAGCAGTACTTC. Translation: CASSRGPYPYEQYF.

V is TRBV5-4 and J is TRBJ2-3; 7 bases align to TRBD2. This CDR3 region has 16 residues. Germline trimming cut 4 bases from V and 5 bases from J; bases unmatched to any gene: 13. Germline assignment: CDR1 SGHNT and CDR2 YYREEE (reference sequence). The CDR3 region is CASSLSSGIKGDTQYF. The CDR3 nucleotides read TGTGCCAGCAGCCTATCTAGCGGCATTAAGGGAGATACGCAGTATTTT.

CDR3 loop: CAGTYSGWSPLHF. DNA for the CDR3: TGTGCCGGGACTTACTCCGGGTGGTCACCCCTCCACTTT. J is TRBJ1-6 and V is TRBV30; the D gene is possibly TRBD1 (5 bases). V was cut by 8 bases and J by 10 bases, with 18 bases left in between. CDR1 is GTSNPN and CDR2 is SVGIG in the germline V gene (reference sequence). The CDR3 covers 13 residues.

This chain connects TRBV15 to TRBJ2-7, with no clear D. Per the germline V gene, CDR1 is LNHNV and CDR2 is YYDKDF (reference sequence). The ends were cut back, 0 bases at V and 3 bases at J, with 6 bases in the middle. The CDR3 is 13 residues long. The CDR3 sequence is CATSRDHGYEQYF. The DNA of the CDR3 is TGTGCCACCAGCAGAGATCACGGCTACGAGCAGTACTTC.

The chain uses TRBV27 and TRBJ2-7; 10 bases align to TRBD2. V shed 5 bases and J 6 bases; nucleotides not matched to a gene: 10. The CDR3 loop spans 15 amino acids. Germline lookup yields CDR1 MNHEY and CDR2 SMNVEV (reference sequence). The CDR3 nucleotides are TGTGCCAGCAGTCCGCAAGCGGGAGGGCCCTTCGAGCAGTACTTC. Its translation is CASSPQAGGPFEQYF.

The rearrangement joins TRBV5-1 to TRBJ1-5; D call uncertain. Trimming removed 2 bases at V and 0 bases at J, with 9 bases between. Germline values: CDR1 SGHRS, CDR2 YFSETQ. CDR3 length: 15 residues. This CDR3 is CASSFDGYSNQPQHF. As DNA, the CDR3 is TGCGCCAGCAGCTTTGACGGATATAGCAATCAGCCCCAGCATTTT.

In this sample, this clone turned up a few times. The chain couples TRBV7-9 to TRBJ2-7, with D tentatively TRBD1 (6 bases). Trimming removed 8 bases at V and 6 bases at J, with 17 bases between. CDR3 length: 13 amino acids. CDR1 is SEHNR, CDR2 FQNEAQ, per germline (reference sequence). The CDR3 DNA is TGTGCCAGCGGTCTATTGACAGGCGCCGAGCAGTACTTC. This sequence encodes CASGLLTGAEQYF.

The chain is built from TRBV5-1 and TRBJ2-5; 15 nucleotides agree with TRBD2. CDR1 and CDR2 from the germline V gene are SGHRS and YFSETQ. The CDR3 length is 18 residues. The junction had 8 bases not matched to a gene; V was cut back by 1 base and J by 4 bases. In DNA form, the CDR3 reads TGCGCCAGCAGCTTGCCTGGACTAGCGGGGGGGGCGGCAGAGACCCAGTACTTC. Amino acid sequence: CASSLPGLAGGAAETQYF.

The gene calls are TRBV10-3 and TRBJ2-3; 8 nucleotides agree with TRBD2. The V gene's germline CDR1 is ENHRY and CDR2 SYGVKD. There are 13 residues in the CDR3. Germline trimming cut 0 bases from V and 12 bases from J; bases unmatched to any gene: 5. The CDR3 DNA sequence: TGTGCCATCAGTGAGTCTCAACTAGCGGATCAGTATTTT. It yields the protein CAISESQLADQYF.

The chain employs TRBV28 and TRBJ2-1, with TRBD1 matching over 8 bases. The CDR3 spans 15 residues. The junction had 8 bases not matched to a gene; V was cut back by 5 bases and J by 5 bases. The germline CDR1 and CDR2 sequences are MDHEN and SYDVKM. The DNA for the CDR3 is TGTGCCAGCAGTCCCCCGGACAGGGTCCACAATGAGCAGTTCTTC. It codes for CASSPPDRVHNEQFF.

CDR3 DNA: TGTGCCAGCAGCTTAATAGCGGGAAGCACCGGGGAGCTGTTTTTT. Encoded protein: CASSLIAGSTGELFF. The chain joins TRBV7-9 to TRBJ2-2; 8 nucleotides agree with TRBD2. This CDR3 comprises 15 residues. Germline assignment: CDR1 SEHNR and CDR2 FQNEAQ (reference sequence). V shed 2 bases and J 4 bases; nucleotides not matched to a gene: 3.

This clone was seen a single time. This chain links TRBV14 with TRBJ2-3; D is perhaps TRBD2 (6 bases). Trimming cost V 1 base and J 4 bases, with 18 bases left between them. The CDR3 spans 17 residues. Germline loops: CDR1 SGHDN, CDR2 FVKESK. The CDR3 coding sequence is TGTGCCAGCAGCCAAGGTGGTTTGCGGGACTCGGCAGATACGCAGTATTTT. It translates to CASSQGGLRDSADTQYF.

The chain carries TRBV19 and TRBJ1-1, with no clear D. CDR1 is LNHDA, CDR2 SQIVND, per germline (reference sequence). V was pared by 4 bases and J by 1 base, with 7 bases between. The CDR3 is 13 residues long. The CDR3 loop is CASSTAKNTEAFF. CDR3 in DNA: TGTGCCAGTAGTACAGCCAAGAACACTGAAGCTTTCTTT.

The CDR3 nucleotides read TGTGCCAGCAAACCCGGGACAGGGGTTGCCGGGGAGCTGTTTTTT. Translating it yields CASKPGTGVAGELFF. This chain connects TRBV28 to TRBJ2-2, with 10 bases identical to TRBD1. CDR3 length: 15 residues. The germline V gene encodes CDR1 MDHEN and CDR2 SYDVKM. V was pared by 7 bases and J by 6 bases, with 8 bases of the junction left unmatched.

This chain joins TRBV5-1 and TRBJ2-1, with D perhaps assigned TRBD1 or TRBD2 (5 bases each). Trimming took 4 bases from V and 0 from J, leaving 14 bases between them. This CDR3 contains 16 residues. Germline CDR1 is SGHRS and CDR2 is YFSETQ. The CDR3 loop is CASSGPGRHSYNEQFF. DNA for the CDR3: TGCGCCAGCAGCGGACCGGGACGCCACTCCTACAATGAGCAGTTCTTC.

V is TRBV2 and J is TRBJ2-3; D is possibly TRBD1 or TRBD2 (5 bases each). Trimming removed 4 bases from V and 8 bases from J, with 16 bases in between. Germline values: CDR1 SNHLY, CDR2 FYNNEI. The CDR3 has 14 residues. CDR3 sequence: CASSGDGVEVTQYF. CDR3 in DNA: TGTGCCAGCAGTGGGGACGGGGTGGAGGTTACGCAGTATTTT.

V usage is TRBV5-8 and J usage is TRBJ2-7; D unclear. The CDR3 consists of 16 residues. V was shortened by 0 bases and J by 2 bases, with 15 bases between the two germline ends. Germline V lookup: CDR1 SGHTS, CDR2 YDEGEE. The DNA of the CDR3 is TGTGCCAGCAGCTTGGACTTTGGGGATCCCACCTACGAGCAGTACTTC. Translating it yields CASSLDFGDPTYEQYF.

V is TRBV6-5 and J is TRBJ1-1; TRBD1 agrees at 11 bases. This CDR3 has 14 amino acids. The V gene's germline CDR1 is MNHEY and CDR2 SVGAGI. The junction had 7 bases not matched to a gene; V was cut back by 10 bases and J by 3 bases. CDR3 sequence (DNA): TGTGCCACGGGTAGGGACAGGGGGTACACTGAAGCTTTCTTT. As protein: CATGRDRGYTEAFF.

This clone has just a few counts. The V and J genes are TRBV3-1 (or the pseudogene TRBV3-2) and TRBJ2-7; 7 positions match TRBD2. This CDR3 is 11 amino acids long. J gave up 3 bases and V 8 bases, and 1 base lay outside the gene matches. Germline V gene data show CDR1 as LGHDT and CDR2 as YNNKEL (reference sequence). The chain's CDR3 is CASGGGYEQYF. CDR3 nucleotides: TGTGCCAGCGGGGGGGGCTACGAGCAGTACTTC.

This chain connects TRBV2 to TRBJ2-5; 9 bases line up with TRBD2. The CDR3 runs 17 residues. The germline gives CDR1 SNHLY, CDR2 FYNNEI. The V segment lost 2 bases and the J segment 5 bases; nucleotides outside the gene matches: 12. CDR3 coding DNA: TGTGCCAGCAGTGAATTGGATAGCGGGAGAAGGCGGGAGACCCAGTACTTC. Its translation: CASSELDSGRRRETQYF. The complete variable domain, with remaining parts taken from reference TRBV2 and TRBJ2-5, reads EPEVTQTPSHQVTQMGQEVILRCVPISNHLYFYWYRQILGQKVEFLVSFYNNEISEKSEIFDDQFSVERPDGSNFTLKIRSTKLEDSAMYFCASSELDSGRRRETQYFGPGTRLLVL.

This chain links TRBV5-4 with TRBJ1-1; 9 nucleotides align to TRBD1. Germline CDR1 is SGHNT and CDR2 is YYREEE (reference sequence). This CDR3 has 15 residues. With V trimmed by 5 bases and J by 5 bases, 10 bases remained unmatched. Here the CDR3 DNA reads TGTGCCAGCAGAAGCCCCGGGACAGGGATTACTGAAGCTTTCTTT. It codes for CASRSPGTGITEAFF. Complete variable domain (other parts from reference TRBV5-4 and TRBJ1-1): ETGVTQSPTHLIKTRGQQVTLRCSSQSGHNTVSWYQQALGQGPQFIFQYYREEENGRGNFPPRFSGLQFPNYSSELNVNALELDDSALYLCASRSPGTGITEAFFGQGTRLTVV.

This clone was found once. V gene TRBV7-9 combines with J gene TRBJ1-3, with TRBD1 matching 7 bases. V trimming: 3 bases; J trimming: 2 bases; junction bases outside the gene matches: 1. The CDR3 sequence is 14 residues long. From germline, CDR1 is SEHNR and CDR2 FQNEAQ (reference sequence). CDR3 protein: CASSFDRAGNTIYF. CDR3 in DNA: TGTGCCAGCAGCTTCGACAGGGCTGGAAACACCATATATTTT. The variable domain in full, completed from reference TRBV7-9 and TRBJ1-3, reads DTGVSQNPRHKITKRGQNVTFRCDPISEHNRLYWYRQTLGQGPEFLTYFQNEAQLEKSRLLSDRFSAERPKGSFSTLEIQRTEQGDSAMYLCASSFDRAGNTIYFGEGSWLTVV.

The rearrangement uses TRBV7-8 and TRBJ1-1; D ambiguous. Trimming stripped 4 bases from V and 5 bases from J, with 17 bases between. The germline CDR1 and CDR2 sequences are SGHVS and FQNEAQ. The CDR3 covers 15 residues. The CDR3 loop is CASSYATRQRTEAFF. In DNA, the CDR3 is TGTGCCAGCAGCTACGCGACACGGCAGAGGACTGAAGCTTTCTTT. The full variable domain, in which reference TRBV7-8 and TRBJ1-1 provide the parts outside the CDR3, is GAGVSQSPRYKVAKRGQDVALRCDPISGHVSLFWYQQALGQGPEFLTYFQNEAQLDKSGLPSDRFFAERPEGSVSTLKIQRTQQEDSAVYLCASSYATRQRTEAFFGQGTRLTVV.